This entry features one T cell receptor (beta chain) sequence. V was cut by 3 bases and J by 4 bases, with 11 bases left in between. This CDR3 contains 14 residues. Germline CDR1 MNHNS, CDR2 SASEGT. The data are from a study of blood T cell repertoires in COVID-19. Overall study: Both acute and convalescent COVID-19 samples were obtained from the United States, Italy and Spain. Sources were T cells, B-cell-depleted T cells, or PBMCs; the material itself was cDNA or gDNA.

Per the original data handling: Amplification from reference gene primers served as the basis for estimated nucleated cell counts. Generated by immunoSEQ multiplex PCR, the TCRdb table keeps only in-frame clones and is missing some. The DNA was the basis for D and trimming; V, J and clone size are from that table. Of approximately 27,000 clones in the sample, over 75% were seen once. Sequences were obtained from peripheral blood. The rearrangement joins TRBV6-1 to TRBJ2-3; tentative D call: TRBD2 (5 bases). The sequence derives from a woman aged 50 to 65 with active COVID-19. This CDR3 is CASSDLPRADTQYF. In nucleotides, the CDR3 is TGTGCCAGCAGTGATCTTCCGCGGGCAGATACGCAGTATTTT.